The entry below describes one TCR beta chain. The source of the sample is a study of technical replicates of blood from a handful of donors. The method was immunoSEQ multiplex PCR; TCRdb's version includes in-frame clones alone and lacks a portion of them. The table shows tens of thousands of clones, with roughly 89% occurring only once. This CDR3 has 14 residues. Trimming shortened V by 3 bases and J by 2 bases, and 10 bases separated the two germline ends. The germline V gene encodes CDR1 SGHVS and CDR2 FQNEAQ. This clonotype originated in a human donor in good health. Some clones in this sample may be carry-over from other donors' samples. The rearrangement joins TRBV7-8 to TRBJ1-2; tentatively, D is TRBD1 (6 bases). The material sequenced was PBMCs. The CDR3 bases are TGTGCCAGCAGCTTTACCCAGGGGAACTATGGCTACACCTTC. Translating it yields CASSFTQGNYGYTF. The full variable domain, completed using reference TRBV7-8 and TRBJ1-2, is GAGVSQSPRYKVAKRGQDVALRCDPISGHVSLFWYQQALGQGPEFLTYFQNEAQLDKSGLPSDRFFAERPEGSVSTLKIQRTQQEDSAVYLCASSFTQGNYGYTFGSGTRLTVV.